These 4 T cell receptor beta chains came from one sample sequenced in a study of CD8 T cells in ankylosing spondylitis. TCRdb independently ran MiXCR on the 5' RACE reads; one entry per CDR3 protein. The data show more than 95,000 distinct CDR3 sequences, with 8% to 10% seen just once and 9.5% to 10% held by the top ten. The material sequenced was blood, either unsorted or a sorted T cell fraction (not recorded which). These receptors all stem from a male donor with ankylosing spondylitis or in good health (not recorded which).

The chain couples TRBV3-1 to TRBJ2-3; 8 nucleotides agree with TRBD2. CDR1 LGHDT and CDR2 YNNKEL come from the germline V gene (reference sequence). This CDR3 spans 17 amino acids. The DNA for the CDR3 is TGTACCATCTGTTTAGGCCCCAGCGGGGGATACACAGATACGCAGTATTTT. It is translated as CTICLGPSGGYTDTQYF.

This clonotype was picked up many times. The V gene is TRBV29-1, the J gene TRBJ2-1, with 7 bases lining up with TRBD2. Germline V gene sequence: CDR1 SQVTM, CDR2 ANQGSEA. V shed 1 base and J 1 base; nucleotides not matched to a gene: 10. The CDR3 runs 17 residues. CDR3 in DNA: TGCAGCGTTGAAGGCAAGCTAGCGGTAGGATCCTACAATGAGCAGTTCTTC. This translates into CSVEGKLAVGSYNEQFF.

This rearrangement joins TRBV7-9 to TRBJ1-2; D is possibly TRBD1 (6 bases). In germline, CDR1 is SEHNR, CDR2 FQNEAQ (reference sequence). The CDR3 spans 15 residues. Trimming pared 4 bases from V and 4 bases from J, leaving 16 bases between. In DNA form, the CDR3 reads TGTGCCAGCAGCTCGGACACGGGGGCCGCCTATGGCTACACCTTC. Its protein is CASSSDTGAAYGYTF.

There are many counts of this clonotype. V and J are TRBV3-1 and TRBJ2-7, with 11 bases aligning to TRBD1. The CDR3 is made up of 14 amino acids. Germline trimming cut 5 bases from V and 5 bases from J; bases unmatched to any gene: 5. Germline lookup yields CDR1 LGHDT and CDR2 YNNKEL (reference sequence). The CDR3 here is CASSYPGQGDEQYF. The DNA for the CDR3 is TGTGCCAGCAGCTACCCGGGACAGGGGGACGAGCAGTACTTC.